The clone carrying this TCR beta chain appeared many times. The data belong to a study of T cells in Graves' hyperthyroidism and ophthalmopathy. Amplified regions were TCR beta CDR3 sequences from RNA transcripts. The study used the HTBI primer set for a first-round RT-PCR of the TCR CDR3. TCRdb re-called the multiplex PCR reads with MiXCR, one entry per CDR3 protein. The sample lists approximately 430,000 distinct CDR3 sequences; about a sixth were seen once. Between the trimmed V and J ends, which lost 6 bases and 6 bases, there was a span of 14 bases. This CDR3 region has 14 residues. Germline V gives CDR1 LGHDT, CDR2 YNNKEL (reference sequence).

The sample comprised blood. The chain has TRBV3-1 and TRBJ2-2, with D perhaps matching TRBD1 or TRBD2 (7 bases each). The receptor's source is a woman between 18 and 29 years old with Graves' hyperthyroidism. The CDR3 sequence is CASSPQGRAGELFF. In DNA, the CDR3 is TGTGCCAGCAGTCCACAGGGGAGGGCCGGGGAGCTGTTTTTT.